Shown below are 30 T cell receptor beta chains from a single sample sequenced in a study of shared clonotypes between healthy human individuals. Measured with immunoSEQ multiplex PCR; TCRdb has only the in-frame clones, and not every one. Of roughly 1 million clones listed, 75% to 80% are singletons. Sequencing was done on a sample of memory CD4+ T cells from PBMCs. Subset: CD45RA-negative fraction. Source of these receptors: a man aged 18 to 29 in good health. Some clones in this sample may be carry-over from other donors' samples.

This clone came up once. This chain joins TRBV5-1 and TRBJ1-1, with TRBD1 as a possible D gene (6 bases). V was trimmed by 5 bases and J by 8 bases, leaving 19 bases between them. The CDR3 runs to 14 residues. Germline V gene sequence: CDR1 SGHRS, CDR2 YFSETQ. CDR3 in amino acids: CASSPRQAQGEAFF. The CDR3 DNA follows: TGCGCCAGCAGTCCTCGACAGGCCCAGGGAGAAGCTTTCTTT. The full variable domain, with the rest looked up from reference TRBV5-1 and TRBJ1-1, is KAGVTQTPRYLIKTRGQQVTLSCSPISGHRSVSWYQQTPGQGLQFLFEYFSETQRNKGNFPGRFSGRQFSNSRSEMNVSTLELGDSALYLCASSPRQAQGEAFFGQGTRLTVV.

This clone has a count of ten or more. The genes are TRBV10-3 and TRBJ2-6; D tentatively fits TRBD1 or TRBD2 (5 bases each). Trimming took off 2 bases at V and 0 bases at J, with 14 bases between the two ends. The length of the CDR3 is 18 residues. Germline V gives CDR1 ENHRY, CDR2 SYGVKD. CDR3 loop: CAISERDGKSSGANVLTF. The CDR3, as DNA: TGTGCCATCAGTGAGCGGGACGGCAAAAGCTCTGGGGCCAACGTCCTGACTTTC.

The chain uses TRBV5-1 and TRBJ1-2; D gene ambiguous. The V end was cut by 3 bases, the J end by 3 bases, with 9 bases between. CDR3 length: 13 residues. CDR1 and CDR2 from the germline V gene are SGHRS and YFSETQ. CDR3 DNA sequence: TGCGCCAGCAGCTCCGACGGAGACTATGGCTACACCTTC. Encoded protein: CASSSDGDYGYTF.

The CDR3 region has the DNA TGTGCCAGCACAGACGGCGGGAGCTCAGATACGCAGTATTTT. It yields the protein CASTDGGSSDTQYF. The chain links TRBV2 to TRBJ2-3; the match to TRBD2 covers 7 bases. The CDR3 is made up of 14 amino acids. In germline, CDR1 is SNHLY, CDR2 FYNNEI. V shed 7 bases and J 4 bases; nucleotides not matched to a gene: 8.

This clone appeared once. The chain recombines TRBV30 with TRBJ2-1; 12 bases are shared with TRBD2. The CDR3 is made up of 15 amino acids. In germline, CDR1 is GTSNPN, CDR2 SVGIG (reference sequence). V shed 2 bases and J 7 bases; nucleotides not matched to a gene: 6. DNA of the CDR3: TGTGCCTGGAGTCCACTAGCGGGAGGCTGGAATGAGCAGTTCTTC. Translation: CAWSPLAGGWNEQFF. The full variable domain, with the rest looked up from reference TRBV30 and TRBJ2-1, is SQTIHQWPATLVQPVGSPLSLECTVEGTSNPNLYWYRQAAGRGLQLLFYSVGIGQISSEVPQNLSASRPQDRQFILSSKKLLLSDSGFYLCAWSPLAGGWNEQFFGPGTRLTVL.

V usage is TRBV15 and J usage is TRBJ1-2; 11 bases match TRBD1. CDR1 is LNHNV and CDR2 is YYDKDF in the germline V gene (reference sequence). This CDR3 contains 15 residues. Unmatched junction bases numbered 5, after V lost 4 bases and J lost 4 bases. The CDR3 is CATSTRTGGVYGYTF. In DNA, the CDR3 is TGTGCCACCAGCACGAGGACAGGGGGCGTCTATGGCTACACCTTC.

The chain couples TRBV11-2 to TRBJ2-7; TRBD2 aligns across 10 bases. V was clipped by 1 base and J by 3 bases; unmatched bases: 3. There are 15 residues in the CDR3. CDR1 and CDR2 from the germline V gene are SGHAT and FQNNGV. The CDR3: CASSLASGRIYEQYF. The DNA for the CDR3 is TGTGCCAGCAGCTTAGCTAGCGGGAGAATCTACGAGCAGTACTTC. Full variable domain (outside the CDR3, taken from reference TRBV11-2 and TRBJ2-7): EAGVAQSPRYKIIEKRQSVAFWCNPISGHATLYWYQQILGQGPKLLIQFQNNGVVDDSQLPKDRFSAERLKGVDSTLKIQPAKLEDSAVYLCASSLASGRIYEQYFGPGTRLTVT.

V gene TRBV28 combines with J gene TRBJ2-1; 11 bases line up with TRBD2. The CDR3 has 14 residues. The V gene's germline CDR1 is MDHEN and CDR2 SYDVKM. V lost 5 bases, J lost 8 bases, and 5 bases stayed unmatched. The CDR3 sequence: CASSTSGRVHEQFF. CDR3 coding DNA: TGTGCCAGCAGTACTAGCGGGAGAGTCCATGAGCAGTTCTTC.

The chain is built from TRBV7-9 and TRBJ2-3; D is possibly TRBD1 (6 bases). Germline lookup yields CDR1 SEHNR and CDR2 FQNEAQ (reference sequence). V lost 5 bases, J lost 7 bases, and 13 bases lay in between. There are 13 residues in the CDR3. CDR3 nucleotides: TGTGCCAGCAGCCTGGGGGCCATGAATACGCAGTATTTT. Its protein is CASSLGAMNTQYF.

The chain uses TRBV19 and TRBJ2-2; no clear D gene. V was shortened by 7 bases and J by 0 bases, with 9 bases between the two germline ends. CDR1 and CDR2 from the germline V gene are LNHDA and SQIVND (reference sequence). The CDR3 contains 14 residues. CDR3 nucleotide sequence: TGTGCCAGTAAACACCTTCCGAACACCGGGGAGCTGTTTTTT. It translates to CASKHLPNTGELFF.

Note on this clone: This sample includes further DNA sequences coding for the same CDR3. The chain is built from TRBV20-1 and TRBJ2-3, with D uncertain. The V and J ends lost 3 bases and 4 bases respectively, with 2 bases between them. Germline V gene lookup returns CDR1 DFQATT and CDR2 SNEGSKA (reference sequence). The CDR3 runs 10 residues. CDR3 nucleotides: TGCAGTGCTAGTGCAGATACGCAGTATTTT. Amino acid sequence: CSASADTQYF.

This rearrangement joins TRBV12-5 to TRBJ1-5; TRBD1 aligns across 7 bases. Germline V CDR1 and CDR2: LGHNT, FRNRAP. This CDR3 contains 16 residues. V lost 7 bases to trimming and J lost 6 bases; unmatched junction nucleotides: 15. CDR3 DNA: TGTGCTAGTGCCCAAAACCCAGGGGGAGTAGGTCAGCCCCAGCATTTT. It yields the protein CASAQNPGGVGQPQHF. The variable domain in full, with the rest retrieved from reference TRBV12-5 and TRBJ1-5, is DARVTQTPRHKVTEMGQEVTMRCQPILGHNTVFWYRQTMMQGLELLAYFRNRAPLDDSGMPKDRFSAEMPDATLATLKIQPSEPRDSAVYFCASAQNPGGVGQPQHFGDGTRLSIL.

The CDR3 nucleotides read TGTGCCAGCAGCTTAAAGCGGCGGGGGGGAGGCGAGACCCAGTACTTC. Residues: CASSLKRRGGGETQYF. The genes are TRBV11-3 and TRBJ2-5; the match to TRBD2 covers 9 bases. Per the germline V gene, CDR1 is SGHNT and CDR2 is YENEEA. The CDR3 has 16 residues. V lost 2 bases to trimming and J lost 5 bases; unmatched junction nucleotides: 9. Variable domain in full (rest from reference TRBV11-3 and TRBJ2-5): EAGVVQSPRYKIIEKKQPVAFWCNPISGHNTLYWYLQNLGQGPELLIRYENEEAVDDSQLPKDRFSAERLKGVDSTLKIQPAELGDSAVYLCASSLKRRGGGETQYFGPGTRLLVL.

The J gene is TRBJ2-1, the V gene TRBV5-5; 7 nucleotides line up with TRBD2. V trimming: 1 base; J trimming: 0 bases; junction bases outside the gene matches: 13. The CDR3 extends over 19 amino acids. The germline V gene has CDR1 SGHKS and CDR2 YYEKEE (reference sequence). The CDR3 nucleotides read TGTGCCAGCAGCTTGTTGGTGTCTAGCGGCATCGGCTCCTACAATGAGCAGTTCTTC. As protein: CASSLLVSSGIGSYNEQFF.

V usage is TRBV19 and J usage is TRBJ1-1, with 7 bases fitting TRBD1. Trimming took 8 bases from V and 7 from J; bases not matched to a gene: 7. Per the germline V gene, CDR1 is LNHDA and CDR2 is SQIVND (reference sequence). The CDR3 sequence is 12 residues long. CDR3 residues: CASHYRGGEAFF. The DNA of the CDR3 is TGTGCCAGTCACTACAGGGGTGGTGAAGCTTTCTTT.

The chain uses TRBV2 and TRBJ2-7; D might be TRBD1 (6 bases). Germline loops: CDR1 SNHLY, CDR2 FYNNEI. CDR3 length: 14 residues. The V gene lost 4 bases and the J gene lost 6 bases, with 16 bases spanning the gap. This CDR3 is CASSVEQGRFEQYF. The DNA of the CDR3 is TGTGCCAGCAGTGTGGAACAGGGCAGGTTCGAGCAGTACTTC.

The rearrangement joins TRBV6-5 to TRBJ1-6; 7 bases are a match to TRBD1. The CDR3 is made up of 13 amino acids. The trim removed 7 bases at V and 10 bases at J, leaving 7 bases unmatched. CDR1 is MNHEY, CDR2 SVGAGI, per germline. CDR3 protein: CASTLGGDSPLHF. For the CDR3, the DNA is TGTGCCAGCACCTTAGGGGGCGACTCACCCCTCCACTTT.

The V call is TRBV28, the J call TRBJ2-3; 9 nucleotides agree with TRBD2. V was pared by 5 bases and J by 4 bases, with 4 bases of the junction left unmatched. Germline V gives CDR1 MDHEN, CDR2 SYDVKM. The CDR3 contains 14 residues. The DNA of the CDR3 is TGTGCCAGCAGTCTAGCGGGAACTTCAGATACGCAGTATTTT. Translated, it gives CASSLAGTSDTQYF.

For this clone: The sample holds other DNA sequences that translate to the same CDR3. The V gene is TRBV5-1, the J gene TRBJ2-3, with a possible D match to TRBD2 (5 bases). Trimming shortened V by 0 bases and J by 1 base, and 6 bases separated the two germline ends. CDR3 length: 14 residues. Germline-derived CDR1 and CDR2 are SGHRS and YFSETQ. The CDR3 sequence is CASSLEGGTDTQYF. The CDR3, as DNA: TGCGCCAGCAGCTTGGAGGGAGGCACAGATACGCAGTATTTT.

This clone was counted many times. This chain links TRBV19 with TRBJ2-3, with 7 bases aligning to TRBD2. Germline V gives CDR1 LNHDA, CDR2 SQIVND (reference sequence). V lost 2 bases to trimming and J lost 4 bases; unmatched junction nucleotides: 6. This CDR3 comprises 15 residues. CDR3 in amino acids: CASSISSGMPDTQYF. The CDR3, as DNA: TGTGCCAGTAGTATATCCAGCGGGATGCCAGATACGCAGTATTTT. The full variable domain, with the rest looked up from reference TRBV19 and TRBJ2-3, is DGGITQSPKYLFRKEGQNVTLSCEQNLNHDAMYWYRQDPGQGLRLIYYSQIVNDFQKGDIAEGYSVSREKKESFPLTVTSAQKNPTAFYLCASSISSGMPDTQYFGPGTRLTVL.

The V call is TRBV28, the J call TRBJ2-7, with D hard to call. This CDR3 spans 15 amino acids. Per germline, CDR1 MDHEN and CDR2 SYDVKM. Trimming left V 2 bases short and J 3 bases short, with 14 bases between. The CDR3 reads CASSLEVGNSYEQYF. CDR3 DNA: TGTGCCAGCAGTTTAGAAGTCGGCAACAGCTACGAGCAGTACTTC.

This clone was observed a few times. The chain carries TRBV29-1 and TRBJ2-3; D is ambiguous. Germline values: CDR1 SQVTM, CDR2 ANQGSEA. CDR3 length: 11 amino acids. Deletions cut 7 bases from V and 9 bases from J, with 14 bases between. In nucleotides, the CDR3 is TGCAGCGCAAAATTGGCGGAGACGCAGTATTTT. Its protein is CSAKLAETQYF.

The rearrangement links TRBV5-1 to TRBJ2-3; maybe TRBD1 (5 bases). The CDR3 is 14 residues long. V was pared by 6 bases and J by 0 bases, with 11 bases between. Germline V CDR1 and CDR2: SGHRS, YFSETQ. This chain's CDR3 is CASTSQGSTDTQYF. CDR3 DNA: TGCGCCAGCACCTCTCAGGGTAGCACAGATACGCAGTATTTT.

The chain carries TRBV28 and TRBJ2-3; D perhaps matches TRBD2 (5 bases). V was shortened by 4 bases and J by 10 bases, with 15 bases between the two germline ends. The CDR3 length is 13 residues. The germline gives CDR1 MDHEN, CDR2 SYDVKM. The CDR3 nucleotides read TGTGCCAGCAGTTCCCCCGGGGTGCTGGCGCAGTATTTT. It is translated as CASSSPGVLAQYF.

The chain links TRBV9 to TRBJ2-3; possibly TRBD2 for D (5 bases). The CDR3 is 16 amino acids. CDR1 and CDR2 (germline): SGDLS, YYNGEE. V lost 0 bases to trimming and J lost 1 base, with 12 bases between them. The chain's CDR3 is CASSVVTGRGTDTQYF. CDR3 DNA sequence: TGTGCCAGCAGCGTAGTAACTGGGCGGGGCACAGATACGCAGTATTTT.

On this clone itself: A far larger clone is just one base off, so this is likely a read error. The same CDR3 arises from other DNA sequences in this sample as well. The J gene is TRBJ2-2, the V gene TRBV6-5, with TRBD1 as a possible D gene (5 bases). This CDR3 region has 15 residues. The germline V gene has CDR1 MNHEY and CDR2 SVGAGI. Trimming cost V 7 bases and J 4 bases, with 16 bases left between them. CDR3: CASTPTGYGTGELFF. The CDR3 DNA is TGTGCCAGCACCCCTACAGGATATGGCACCGGGGAGCTGTTTTTT.

The gene calls are TRBV10-3 and TRBJ1-2; D is unclear. CDR1 is ENHRY and CDR2 is SYGVKD in the germline V gene. This CDR3 comprises 14 residues. V shed 0 bases and J shed 7 bases, with 12 bases lying between them. CDR3 in amino acids: CAISESGTPVGYTF. The CDR3 DNA reads TGTGCCATCAGTGAGTCGGGAACACCCGTTGGCTACACCTTC.

In the case of this clone: Other nucleotide sequences from this sample produce the same CDR3. This chain uses TRBV28 with TRBJ1-5; D not certain. CDR1 is MDHEN and CDR2 is SYDVKM in the germline V gene. The CDR3 is 15 amino acids. Trimming cost V 1 base and J 1 base, with 8 bases left between them. The DNA for the CDR3 is TGTGCCAGCAGTTTATTACACAGAAGCAATCAGCCCCAGCATTTT. Its protein product is CASSLLHRSNQPQHF. The whole variable domain, filled in from reference TRBV28 and TRBJ1-5, reads DVKVTQSSRYLVKRTGEKVFLECVQDMDHENMFWYRQDPGLGLRLIYFSYDVKMKEKGDIPEGYSVSREKKERFSLILESASTNQTSMYLCASSLLHRSNQPQHFGDGTRLSIL.

This clone was counted a few times. This chain uses TRBV7-3 with TRBJ2-1; D perhaps matches TRBD2 (6 bases). Germline CDR1 SGHTA, CDR2 FQGTGA. The CDR3 is 16 residues long. Trimming stripped 5 bases from V and 0 bases from J, with 14 bases between. CDR3 DNA: TGTGCCAGCAGCCGGGTTGGCGGGATCTCCTACAATGAGCAGTTCTTC. The encoded protein is CASSRVGGISYNEQFF.

This clone was counted a few times. This chain joins TRBV19 and TRBJ1-2; D is possibly TRBD1 (5 bases). The V end was cut by 1 base, the J end by 2 bases, with 11 bases between. CDR3 size: 15 residues. Germline V gene data show CDR1 as LNHDA and CDR2 as SQIVND (reference sequence). The CDR3 loop reads CASSIGQGMNYGYTF. The CDR3, as DNA: TGTGCCAGTAGTATAGGGCAGGGAATGAACTATGGCTACACCTTC.